Listed below are T cell receptor beta chains from one sample, sequenced in a study of control samples from healthy donors and cancer patients. Assay: immunoSEQ multiplex PCR; the TCRdb copy retains only in-frame clones and omits some. This sample has around 51,000 clones; 88% occur once, and the top ten carry around 40%. The sequencing input was PBMCs. These receptors originate from a man aged 50-60 years with head and neck cancer. CDR3s include the opening cysteine and the closing phenylalanine or tryptophan. D genes are given only for firm matches.

j_gene	d_gene	v_gene	CDR3aa	CDR3nt
TRBJ1-4	NA	TRBV19	CASSTTINRVTGEKLFF	TGTGCCAGTAGTACGACGATCAACAGGGTTACTGGTGAAAAACTGTTTTTT
TRBJ1-5	NA	TRBV5-1	CASSLEPPGVNSNQPQHF	TGCGCCAGCAGCTTGGAACCGCCAGGGGTTAATAGCAATCAGCCCCAGCATTTT
TRBJ2-5	NA	TRBV25-1	CASSEYTRRQETQYF	TGTGCCAGCAGTGAATATACCAGGCGGCAAGAGACCCAGTACTTC
TRBJ1-4	NA	TRBV11-2	CASSLPNEKLFF	TGTGCCAGCAGCTTACCCAATGAAAAACTGTTTTTT
TRBJ1-5	TRBD1	TRBV14	CASSQPGGIQPQHF	TGTGCCAGCAGCCAACCAGGGGGCATTCAGCCCCAGCATTTT
TRBJ2-3	TRBD2	TRBV7-8	CASSLAEREEITDTQYF	TGTGCCAGCAGCTTAGCGGAGCGGGAGGAGATCACAGATACGCAGTATTTT
TRBJ1-5	TRBD1	TRBV5-8	CASSPRGPSQPQHF	TGTGCCAGCAGCCCCAGGGGGCCCAGTCAGCCCCAGCATTTT
TRBJ2-7	TRBD2	TRBV7-3	CASSLTRPSGGHSYEQYF	TGTGCCAGCAGCTTAACCCGACCTAGCGGGGGCCACTCCTACGAGCAGTACTTC
TRBJ1-3	NA	TRBV29-1	CSVGDRSGNTIYF	TGCAGCGTTGGGGACCGCTCTGGAAACACCATATATTTT
TRBJ2-1	TRBD2	TRBV30	CAWSAVAGGSSYNEQFF	TGTGCCTGGAGTGCGGTAGCGGGAGGGAGCTCCTACAATGAGCAGTTCTTC
TRBJ2-1	TRBD2	TRBV5-1	CASSLDPGLAGNEQFF	TGCGCCAGCAGCTTAGACCCGGGACTAGCGGGAAATGAGCAGTTCTTC
TRBJ2-5	NA	TRBV19	CASGPQGGETQYF	TGTGCCAGTGGTCCGCAGGGTGGAGAGACCCAGTACTTC
TRBJ1-2	NA	TRBV19	CASSTSGTSNYGYTF	TGTGCCAGTAGTACCTCCGGGACAAGTAACTATGGCTACACCTTC
TRBJ1-3	TRBD1	TRBV28	CASTFRGPGNTIYF	TGTGCCAGCACATTCAGGGGGCCTGGAAACACCATATATTTT
TRBJ2-7	TRBD1	TRBV11-1	CASSLEQGALYEQYF	TGTGCCAGCAGCTTAGAACAGGGGGCCTTATACGAGCAGTACTTC
TRBJ2-2	TRBD1	TRBV6-2/TRBV6-3	CASSPGQGDTGELFF	TGTGCCAGCAGTCCGGGACAGGGCGACACCGGGGAGCTGTTTTTT
TRBJ1-1	NA	TRBV7-2	CASSVGGFGTEAFF	TGTGCCAGCAGCGTAGGGGGGTTTGGCACTGAAGCTTTCTTT
TRBJ1-3	NA	TRBV18	CASSPAGGSGNTIYF	TGTGCCAGCTCACCAGCGGGAGGCTCTGGAAACACCATATATTTT
TRBJ2-1	NA	TRBV11-3	CASSSPGKGENEQFF	TGTGCCAGCAGCTCCCCTGGGAAAGGTGAGAATGAGCAGTTCTTC
TRBJ1-4	NA	TRBV15	CATSRDQGGDEKLFF	TGTGCCACCAGCAGAGATCAGGGTGGGGATGAAAAACTGTTTTTT
TRBJ2-1	TRBD2	TRBV18	CASSRATLAGVNNEQFF	TGTGCCAGCTCACGGGCCACGCTAGCGGGAGTAAACAATGAGCAGTTCTTC
TRBJ2-3	TRBD1	TRBV2	CASSGDRATDTQYF	TGTGCCAGCAGTGGAGACAGGGCCACAGATACGCAGTATTTT
TRBJ2-2	NA	TRBV5-5	CASSVDGAGELFF	TGTGCCAGCAGCGTGGACGGTGCCGGGGAGCTGTTTTTT
TRBJ1-6	NA	TRBV25-1	CAGYHPTESPLHF	TGTGCCGGTTACCATCCGACGGAGTCACCCCTCCACTTT
TRBJ2-7	NA	TRBV10-3	CAISPATYEQYF	TGTGCCATCAGCCCGGCCACCTACGAGCAGTACTTC
TRBJ1-5	NA	TRBV6-2/TRBV6-3	CASSYGGRAGSNQPQHF	TGTGCCAGCAGTTACGGGGGCAGGGCGGGTAGCAATCAGCCCCAGCATTTT
TRBJ1-2	NA	TRBV15	CATSRAKTYGYTF	TGTGCCACCAGCAGAGCCAAGACCTATGGCTACACCTTC
TRBJ2-1	TRBD2	TRBV15	CATSVPGGSYNEQFF	TGTGCCACCAGCGTCCCGGGGGGGAGTTACAATGAGCAGTTCTTC
TRBJ2-1	TRBD2	TRBV29-1	CSSSGTSGRAYDEQFF	TGCAGCTCATCCGGGACTAGCGGGAGGGCCTACGATGAGCAGTTCTTC
TRBJ2-5	NA	TRBV9	CASTTGTEETQYF	TGTGCCAGCACGACCGGCACGGAAGAGACCCAGTACTTC
TRBJ2-1	TRBD2	TRBV7-2	CAGTSGSSYNEQFF	TGTGCCGGCACTAGCGGGAGTAGCTACAATGAGCAGTTCTTC
TRBJ1-1	TRBD1	TRBV3-1/TRBV3-2	CASSQAGGLITEAFF	TGTGCCAGCAGCCAAGCAGGGGGCTTGATTACTGAAGCTTTCTTT
TRBJ2-5	NA	TRBV19	CASSINSVRETQYF	TGTGCCAGTAGTATCAATAGCGTAAGAGAGACCCAGTACTTC
TRBJ2-3	TRBD2	TRBV7-2	CASSLQTSGSADTQYF	TGTGCCAGCAGCTTACAGACTAGCGGGTCTGCAGATACGCAGTATTTT
TRBJ2-7	NA	TRBV4-1	CASATNSYEQYF	TGCGCCAGTGCTACTAATTCCTACGAGCAGTACTTC
TRBJ1-2	NA	TRBV5-5	CASSFTTLRDYGYTF	TGTGCCAGCAGCTTCACGACCCTCCGGGACTATGGCTACACCTTC
TRBJ2-7	TRBD2	TRBV30	CAWSHPYSRTSLISYEQYF	TGTGCCTGGAGCCACCCATACTCACGGACTAGCCTAATTTCCTACGAGCAGTACTTC
TRBJ1-1	TRBD1	TRBV18	CASSPGTGRMNTEASF	TGTGCCAGCTCTCCCGGGACAGGGAGGATGAACACTGAAGCTTCCTTT
TRBJ2-3	NA	TRBV9	CASSVGLGATDTQYF	TGTGCCAGCAGCGTAGGGCTAGGCGCCACAGATACGCAGTATTTT
TRBJ1-1	TRBD1	TRBV5-8	CASSLGARTGGSDTEAFF	TGTGCCAGCAGCTTGGGAGCTCGGACAGGGGGCAGCGACACTGAAGCTTTCTTT
TRBJ2-5	NA	TRBV3-1/TRBV3-2	CASSQRGYVGQETQYF	TGTGCCAGCAGCCAAAGGGGATATGTTGGGCAAGAGACCCAGTACTTC